The sample holds many counts of the clone carrying this T cell receptor (beta chain). Time point indicated: newly diagnosed GD, antithyroid drugs for less than 3 months. RNA extracted from PBMCs served as the sequencing template. The record originates from a study of regulatory T cells in long-lasting Graves disease. This CDR3 region has 12 residues. V lost 5 bases to trimming and J lost 2 bases; unmatched junction nucleotides: 0. CDR1 is DFQATT, CDR2 SNEGSKA, per germline (reference sequence). Construction of the TCR beta libraries employed iRepertoire HTBI primers in conjunction with Arm-PCR of CDR3 regions. TCRdb re-called the multiplex PCR reads through MiXCR, storing one row per CDR3 protein. The data show some 200,000 distinct CDR3 sequences, with approximately 18% seen just once and about 11% held by the top ten. The data were also submitted as part of a second study, on T cells in Graves' hyperthyroidism and ophthalmopathy. That source reports: Graves' hyperthyroidism qualified as stable when ophthalmopathy did not progress within 18 months. Blood shared most expanded thyroid clonotypes above 0.001.

The source was peripheral blood mononuclear cells (PBMCs), collected at new diagnosis, from a patient treated with antithyroid drugs. The source of this sequence is a woman in her 30s with Graves disease. The chain employs TRBV20-1 and TRBJ1-5, with TRBD1 identical over 7 bases. DNA of the CDR3: TGCAGTGCTGGACAGGGCAATCAGCCCCAGCATTTT. Translated, it gives CSAGQGNQPQHF.